This T cell receptor (beta chain) was sequenced for a study of CD8 T cells in ankylosing spondylitis. Study-wide results and limits: Past studies reported some motif variants in reactive arthritis synovial fluid and blood. Matched ankylosing spondylitis synovial fluid reportedly showed significant enrichment of disease-linked clones. Blood from ankylosing spondylitis patients appeared to carry a characteristic roughly eight-variant TCR beta motif.

Researchers built TCR beta libraries using quantitative 5'-RACE with molecular barcodes. TCRdb re-called the 5' RACE reads through MiXCR, storing one row per CDR3 protein. This table holds roughly 120,000 distinct CDR3 sequences, around 15% found once. Note on this clonotype: Its antigen is still unknown.

The receptor was isolated from a female donor with ankylosing spondylitis or in good health (not recorded which). Material for sequencing was blood, either unsorted or a sorted T cell fraction (not recorded which).

The CDR3 DNA reads as TGTGCCAGCAGCCAAGATATAAGGACAGATACGCAGTATTTT. Amino acids: CASSQDIRTDTQYF. The chain combines TRBV3-1 with TRBJ2-3; no reliable D call. The CDR3 runs to 14 residues. Deletions cut 0 bases from V and 3 bases from J, with 7 bases between. CDR1 is LGHDT and CDR2 is YNNKEL in the germline V gene (reference sequence).